This is a list of T cell receptor beta chains from one sample in a study of sequential checkpoint blockade in melanoma. Profiling relied on immunoSEQ multiplex PCR, and the TCRdb table lists in-frame clones only, not all of them. The sample contains about 9,100 clones, less than 25% of which appear only once. The sequencing here drew on tumor tissue (inferred from file names), taken from a patient given nivolumab and ipilimumab in sequence. These receptors all stem from a human donor with melanoma. CDR3s include the opening cysteine and the closing phenylalanine or tryptophan.

j_call | v_call | cdr3_aa
TRBJ1-1 | TRBV28 | CASSFSQGVGAFF
TRBJ1-3 | TRBV11-3 | CASSPTGTGNTIYF
TRBJ1-4 | TRBV11-3 | CASSGRTATNEKLFF
TRBJ2-4 | TRBV10-2 | CASSDGQIIAKNIQYF
TRBJ1-2 | TRBV7-4 | CASSAQGDREGKGYTF
TRBJ2-5 | TRBV6-8 | CASRGRGAETQYF
TRBJ2-1 | TRBV11-3 | CASSLMLAGEGNEQFF
TRBJ2-3 | TRBV12-2 | CATSAMLSSTDTQYF
TRBJ1-5 | TRBV9 | CASSGSTGNSNQPQHF
TRBJ2-7 | TRBV11-3 | CASSLMAGGPYEQYF
TRBJ2-7 | TRBV7-2 | CASSLGRKREQYF
TRBJ2-4 | TRBV6-7 | CASSYSTRGGDLAKNIQYF
TRBJ1-2 | TRBV6-8 | CASSVGQGRVGYTF
TRBJ2-2 | TRBV19 | CASSHPLAGELFF
TRBJ2-6 | TRBV25-1 | CASSVHSGANVLTF
TRBJ2-3 | TRBV28 | CASSFETSAIGGIWYF
TRBJ1-2 | TRBV19 | CASRRAPDNYGYTF
TRBJ1-1 | TRBV18 | CASSPRVSETEAFF
TRBJ1-5 | TRBV27 | CASSLRSPNQPQHF
TRBJ2-3 | TRBV28 | CASNPTDGTDTQYF